The 11 T cell receptor beta chains reported below all come from one sample, sequenced in a study of CD8+CD57+ T cells in acquired aplastic anemia. TCR beta VDJ and CDR3 profiles were obtained from a genomic DNA template. TCRdb re-analysed the reads in MiXCR, keeping a single row per CDR3 protein. The sample lists 150,000 or so distinct CDR3 sequences; 47% were seen once. Patients who underwent sequencing had shown CD8+CD57+ cell expansion by flow cytometry. The sequencing input was sorted CD4+, CD8+, or CD8+CD57+ T cells (not recorded which) from PBMCs. The receptor set was obtained from a human donor with aplastic anemia.

A note on this clonotype: Lacking the conserved final phenylalanine or tryptophan, this CDR3 likely reflects a read error. The chain combines TRBV5-1 with TRBJ2-1; D unclear. The CDR3 sequence is 12 residues long. Trimming shortened V by 4 bases and J by 9 bases, and 11 bases separated the two germline ends. Germline V gene lookup returns CDR1 SGHRS and CDR2 YFSETQ. The CDR3 sequence is CASSRNRPEQFL. CDR3 in DNA: TGCGCCAGCAGCCGAAACCGACCTGAGCAGTTCCTC.

CDR3 bases: TGTGCCAGCAGCCAAGATAACGCCTACGAGCAGTACTTC. Translating it yields CASSQDNAYEQYF. The chain couples TRBV7-9 to TRBJ2-7; unclear D gene. Germline lookup yields CDR1 SEHNR and CDR2 FQNEAQ (reference sequence). The CDR3 has 13 amino acids. V lost 5 bases and J lost 2, with 10 bases in between.

A word on this clonotype: One junction end disagrees with the germline gene, perhaps due to a read error. The chain combines TRBV2 with TRBJ2-1; 11 nucleotides agree with TRBD2. There are 11 residues in the CDR3. Germline-derived CDR1 and CDR2 are SNHLY and FYNNEI. CDR3 DNA sequence: TGTGCCAGCAGCCGGGGACTAGCGGCCCTCTTC. This translates into CASSRGLAALF.

This clonotype has at least ten counts. V usage is TRBV7-8 and J usage is TRBJ1-1; tentative D call: TRBD1 (5 bases). The ends were cut back, 4 bases at V and 2 bases at J, with 11 bases in the middle. The CDR3 runs 14 residues. Germline lookup yields CDR1 SGHVS and CDR2 FQNEAQ. CDR3 bases: TGTGCCAGCAGCTCGGGGACTGGCAACACTGAAGCTTTCTTT. Protein product: CASSSGTGNTEAFF.

This chain joins TRBV20-1 and TRBJ2-1; D is unclear. Trimming pared 1 base from V and 5 bases from J, leaving 6 bases between. The CDR3 totals 12 residues. Germline-derived CDR1 and CDR2 are DFQATT and SNEGSKA (reference sequence). The CDR3 DNA follows: TGCAGTGCTAGAGTCTCAGACAATGAGCAGTTCTTC. As protein: CSARVSDNEQFF.

This rearrangement joins TRBV20-1 to TRBJ2-2, with D tentatively TRBD1 (7 bases). The CDR3 loop spans 16 amino acids. The germline CDR1 and CDR2 sequences are DFQATT and SNEGSKA (reference sequence). With 0 bases removed from V and 3 bases from J, the gap between germline ends came to 14 bases. The CDR3 protein is CSARDFRGEDTGELFF. CDR3 coding DNA: TGCAGTGCTAGAGATTTCAGGGGGGAGGACACCGGGGAGCTGTTTTTT.

The chain combines TRBV2 with TRBJ2-5; D is undetermined. Germline CDR1 is SNHLY and CDR2 is FYNNEI. V was pared by 4 bases and J by 6 bases, with 15 bases between. The CDR3 length is 14 residues. The CDR3 loop is CASSVLQSLQTQYF. The CDR3 DNA reads as TGTGCCAGCAGTGTTTTACAATCCCTGCAGACCCAGTACTTC.

This clonotype was seen many times. V gene TRBV12-3 or TRBV12-4 combines with J gene TRBJ1-1, with D unresolved. The ends were cut back, 2 bases at V and 0 bases at J, with 7 bases in the middle. The CDR3 loop spans 14 amino acids. CDR3 loop: CASSLFGLNTEAFF. The DNA of the CDR3 is TGTGCCAGCAGTTTATTCGGGCTGAACACTGAAGCTTTCTTT.

This clonotype was seen ten or more times. V is TRBV12-3 or TRBV12-4 and J is TRBJ2-7; D possibly corresponds to TRBD2 (6 bases). The CDR3 extends over 14 amino acids. The V end lost 9 bases, the J end lost 0 bases, and 15 bases lay between the germline ends. CDR3 coding DNA: TGTGCCAGTGGGGGGTCGGCTCGCTCCTACGAGCAGTACTTC. Translating it yields CASGGSARSYEQYF.

The chain is built from TRBV24-1 and TRBJ2-1; D tentatively fits TRBD1 or TRBD2 (5 bases each). Germline values: CDR1 KGHDR, CDR2 SFDVKD. The CDR3 is 15 amino acids. The V end lost 4 bases, the J end lost 6 bases, and 15 bases lay between the germline ends. CDR3 nucleotide sequence: TGTGCCACCAGTGAAAGGGGAGTCACCCGCAATGAGCAGTTCTTC. It encodes CATSERGVTRNEQFF.

The chain employs TRBV20-1 and TRBJ2-3, with unresolved D. Germline V gene data show CDR1 as DFQATT and CDR2 as SNEGSKA (reference sequence). This CDR3 has 11 residues. The ends were cut back, 5 bases at V and 3 bases at J, with 6 bases in the middle. CDR3 sequence: CSAQPTDTQYF. DNA for the CDR3: TGCAGTGCTCAACCTACAGATACGCAGTATTTT.